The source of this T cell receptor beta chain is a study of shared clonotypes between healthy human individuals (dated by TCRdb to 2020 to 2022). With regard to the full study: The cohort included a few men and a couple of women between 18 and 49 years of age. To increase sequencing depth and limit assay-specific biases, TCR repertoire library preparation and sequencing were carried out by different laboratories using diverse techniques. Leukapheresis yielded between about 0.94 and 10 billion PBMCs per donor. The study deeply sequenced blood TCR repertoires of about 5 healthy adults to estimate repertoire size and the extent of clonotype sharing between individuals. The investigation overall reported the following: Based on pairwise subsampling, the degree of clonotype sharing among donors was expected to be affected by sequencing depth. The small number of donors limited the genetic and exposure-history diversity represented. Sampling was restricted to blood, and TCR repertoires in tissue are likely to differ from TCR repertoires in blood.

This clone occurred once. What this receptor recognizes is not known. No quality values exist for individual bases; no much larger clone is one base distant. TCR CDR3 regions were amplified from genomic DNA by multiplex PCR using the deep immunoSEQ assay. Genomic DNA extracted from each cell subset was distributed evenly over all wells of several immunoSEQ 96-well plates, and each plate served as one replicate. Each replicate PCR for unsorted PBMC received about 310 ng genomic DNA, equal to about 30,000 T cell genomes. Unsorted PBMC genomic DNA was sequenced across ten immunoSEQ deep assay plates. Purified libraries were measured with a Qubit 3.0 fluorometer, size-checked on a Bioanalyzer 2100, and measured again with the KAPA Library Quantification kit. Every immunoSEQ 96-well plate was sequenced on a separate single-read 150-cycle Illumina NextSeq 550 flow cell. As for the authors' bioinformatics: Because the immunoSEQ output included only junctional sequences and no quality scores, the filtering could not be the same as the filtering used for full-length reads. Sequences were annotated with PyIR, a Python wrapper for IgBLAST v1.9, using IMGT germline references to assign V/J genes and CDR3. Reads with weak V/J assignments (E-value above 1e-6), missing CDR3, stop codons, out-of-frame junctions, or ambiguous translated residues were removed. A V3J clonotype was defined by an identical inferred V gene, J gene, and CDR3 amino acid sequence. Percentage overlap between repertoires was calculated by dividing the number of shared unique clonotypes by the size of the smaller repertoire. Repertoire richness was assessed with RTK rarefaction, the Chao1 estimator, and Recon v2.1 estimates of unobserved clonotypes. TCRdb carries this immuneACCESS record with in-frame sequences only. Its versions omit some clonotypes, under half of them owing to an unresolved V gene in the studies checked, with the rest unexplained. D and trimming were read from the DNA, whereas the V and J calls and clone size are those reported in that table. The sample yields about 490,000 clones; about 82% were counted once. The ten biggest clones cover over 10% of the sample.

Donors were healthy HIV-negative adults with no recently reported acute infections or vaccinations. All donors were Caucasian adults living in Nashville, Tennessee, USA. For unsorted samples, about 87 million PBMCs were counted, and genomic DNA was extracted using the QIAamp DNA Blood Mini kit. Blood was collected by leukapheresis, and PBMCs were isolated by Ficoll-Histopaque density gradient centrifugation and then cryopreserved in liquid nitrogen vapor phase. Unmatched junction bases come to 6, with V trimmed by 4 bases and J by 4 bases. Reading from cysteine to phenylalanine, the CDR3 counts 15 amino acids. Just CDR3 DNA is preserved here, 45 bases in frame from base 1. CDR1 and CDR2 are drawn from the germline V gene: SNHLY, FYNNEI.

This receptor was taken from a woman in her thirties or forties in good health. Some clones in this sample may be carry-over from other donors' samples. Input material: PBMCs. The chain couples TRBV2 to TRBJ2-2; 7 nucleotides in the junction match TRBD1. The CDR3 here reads CASSGRGPGTGELFF. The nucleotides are TGTGCCAGCAGTGGTAGGGGGCCTGGCACCGGGGAGCTGTTTTTT.